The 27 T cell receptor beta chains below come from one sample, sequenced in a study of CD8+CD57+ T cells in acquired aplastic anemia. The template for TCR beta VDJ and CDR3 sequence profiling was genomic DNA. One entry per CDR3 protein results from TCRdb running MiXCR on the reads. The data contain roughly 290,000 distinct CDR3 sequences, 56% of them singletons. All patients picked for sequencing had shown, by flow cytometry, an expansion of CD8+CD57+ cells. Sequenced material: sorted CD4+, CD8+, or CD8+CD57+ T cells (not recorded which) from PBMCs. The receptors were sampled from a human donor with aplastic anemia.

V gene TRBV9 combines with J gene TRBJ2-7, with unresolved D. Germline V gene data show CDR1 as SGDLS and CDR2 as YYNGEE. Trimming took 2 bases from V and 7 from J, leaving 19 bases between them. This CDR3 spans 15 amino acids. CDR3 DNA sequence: TGTGCCAGCAGCGTCTCCAGCCACACCGCAGCTGAGCAGTACTTC. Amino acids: CASSVSSHTAAEQYF.

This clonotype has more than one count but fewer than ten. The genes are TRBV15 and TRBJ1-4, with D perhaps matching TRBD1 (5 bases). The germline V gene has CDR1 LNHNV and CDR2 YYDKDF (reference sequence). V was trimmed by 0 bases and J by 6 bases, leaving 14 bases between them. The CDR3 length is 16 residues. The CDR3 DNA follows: TGTGCCACCAGCAGAGACCGGGGGACGGGGGATGAAAAACTGTTTTTT. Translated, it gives CATSRDRGTGDEKLFF.

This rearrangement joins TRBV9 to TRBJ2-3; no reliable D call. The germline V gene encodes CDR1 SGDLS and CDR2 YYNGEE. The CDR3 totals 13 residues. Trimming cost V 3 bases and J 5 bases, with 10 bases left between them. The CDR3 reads CASSDLDGDTQYF. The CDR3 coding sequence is TGTGCCAGCAGCGATCTGGATGGAGATACGCAGTATTTT.

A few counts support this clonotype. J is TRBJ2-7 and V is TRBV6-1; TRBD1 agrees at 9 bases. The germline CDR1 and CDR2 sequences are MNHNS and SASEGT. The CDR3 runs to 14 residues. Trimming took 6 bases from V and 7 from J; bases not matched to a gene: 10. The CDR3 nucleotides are TGTGCCAGCAGGTCCGGGACAGGGAGTCAAGAGCAGTACTTC. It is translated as CASRSGTGSQEQYF.

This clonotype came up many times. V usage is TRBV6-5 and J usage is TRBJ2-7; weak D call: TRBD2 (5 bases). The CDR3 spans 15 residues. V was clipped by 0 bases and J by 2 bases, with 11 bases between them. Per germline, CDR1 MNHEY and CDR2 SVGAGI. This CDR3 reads CASSYSGGSTYEQYF. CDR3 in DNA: TGTGCCAGCAGTTACTCAGGCGGGTCCACCTACGAGCAGTACTTC.

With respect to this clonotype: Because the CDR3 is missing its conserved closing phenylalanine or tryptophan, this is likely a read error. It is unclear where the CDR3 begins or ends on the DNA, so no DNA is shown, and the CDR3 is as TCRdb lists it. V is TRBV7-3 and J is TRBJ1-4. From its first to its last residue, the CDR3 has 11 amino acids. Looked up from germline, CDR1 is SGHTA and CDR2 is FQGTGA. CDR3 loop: CASSASGGGFN.

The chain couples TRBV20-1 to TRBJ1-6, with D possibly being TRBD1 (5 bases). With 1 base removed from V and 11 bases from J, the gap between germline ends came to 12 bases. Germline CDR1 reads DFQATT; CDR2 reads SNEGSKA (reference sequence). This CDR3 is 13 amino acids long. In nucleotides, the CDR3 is TGCAGTGCTAGAGCTGGGGGGGAAACACCCCTCCACTTT. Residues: CSARAGGETPLHF.

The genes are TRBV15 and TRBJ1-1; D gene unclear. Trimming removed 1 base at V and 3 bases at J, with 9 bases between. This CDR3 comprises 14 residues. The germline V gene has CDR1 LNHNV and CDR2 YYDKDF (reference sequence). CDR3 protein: CATSRGGSDTEAFF. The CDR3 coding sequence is TGTGCCACCAGCAGAGGAGGGTCGGACACTGAAGCTTTCTTT.

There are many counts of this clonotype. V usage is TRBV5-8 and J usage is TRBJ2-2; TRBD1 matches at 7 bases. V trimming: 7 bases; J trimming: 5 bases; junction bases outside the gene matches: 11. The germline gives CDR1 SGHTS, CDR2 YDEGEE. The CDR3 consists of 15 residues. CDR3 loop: CASGRQGSRTGELFF. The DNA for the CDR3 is TGTGCCAGCGGGAGACAGGGCTCGCGGACCGGGGAGCTGTTTTTT.

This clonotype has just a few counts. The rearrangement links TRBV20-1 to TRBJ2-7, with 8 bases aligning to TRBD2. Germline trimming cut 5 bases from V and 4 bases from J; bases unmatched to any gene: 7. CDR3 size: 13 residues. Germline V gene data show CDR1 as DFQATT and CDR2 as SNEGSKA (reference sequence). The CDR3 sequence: CSASTSGTYEQYF. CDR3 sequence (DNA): TGCAGTGCTTCAACTAGCGGAACTTACGAGCAGTACTTC.

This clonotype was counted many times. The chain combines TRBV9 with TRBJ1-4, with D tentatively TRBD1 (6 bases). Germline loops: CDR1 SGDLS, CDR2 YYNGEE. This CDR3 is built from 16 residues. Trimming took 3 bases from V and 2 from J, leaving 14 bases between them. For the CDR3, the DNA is TGTGCCAGCAGCGAAGGGACACCGTCGACTAATGAAAAACTGTTTTTT. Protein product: CASSEGTPSTNEKLFF.

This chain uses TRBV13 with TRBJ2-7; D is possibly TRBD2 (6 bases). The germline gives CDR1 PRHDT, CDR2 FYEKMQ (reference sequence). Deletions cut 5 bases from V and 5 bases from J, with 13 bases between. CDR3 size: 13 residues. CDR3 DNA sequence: TGTGCCAGCAGCGTTGGGAGGACGAACGAGCAGTACTTC. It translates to CASSVGRTNEQYF.

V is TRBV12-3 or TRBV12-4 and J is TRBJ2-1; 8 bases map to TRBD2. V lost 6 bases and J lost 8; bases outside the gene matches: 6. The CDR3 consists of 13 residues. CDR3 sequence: CASSPGLVYEQFF. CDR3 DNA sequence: TGTGCCAGCAGCCCGGGACTAGTCTATGAGCAGTTCTTC.

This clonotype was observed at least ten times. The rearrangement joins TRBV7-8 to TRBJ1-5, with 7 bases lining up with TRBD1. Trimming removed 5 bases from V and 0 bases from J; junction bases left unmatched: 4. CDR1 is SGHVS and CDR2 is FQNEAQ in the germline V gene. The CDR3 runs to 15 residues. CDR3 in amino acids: CASSPGQDSNQPQHF. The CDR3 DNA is TGTGCCAGCAGCCCCGGACAGGATAGCAATCAGCCCCAGCATTTT.

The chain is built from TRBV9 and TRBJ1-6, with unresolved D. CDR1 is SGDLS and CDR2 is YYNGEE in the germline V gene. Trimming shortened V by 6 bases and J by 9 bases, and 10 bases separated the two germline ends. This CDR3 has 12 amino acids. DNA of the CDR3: TGTGCCAGCACCCTGCCTGGTTCACCCCTCCACTTT. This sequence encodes CASTLPGSPLHF.

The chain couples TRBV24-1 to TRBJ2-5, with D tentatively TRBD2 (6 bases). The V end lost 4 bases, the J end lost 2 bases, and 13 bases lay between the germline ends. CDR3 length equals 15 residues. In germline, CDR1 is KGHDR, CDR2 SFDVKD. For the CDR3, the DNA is TGTGCCACCAGTGAGCGGGGACTCGTTCAAGAGACCCAGTACTTC. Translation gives CATSERGLVQETQYF.

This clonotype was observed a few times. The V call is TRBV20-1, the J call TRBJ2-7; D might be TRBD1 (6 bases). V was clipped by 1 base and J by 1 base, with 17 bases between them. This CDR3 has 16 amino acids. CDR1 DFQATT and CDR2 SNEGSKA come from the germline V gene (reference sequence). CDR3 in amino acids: CSARAPGRTGSYEQYF. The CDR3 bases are TGCAGTGCTAGAGCACCGGGAAGAACAGGGTCCTACGAGCAGTACTTC.

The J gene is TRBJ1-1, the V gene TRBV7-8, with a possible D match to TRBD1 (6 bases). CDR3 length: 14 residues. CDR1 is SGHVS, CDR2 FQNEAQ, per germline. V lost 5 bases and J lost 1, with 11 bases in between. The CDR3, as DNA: TGTGCCAGCAGCCACGGGACACCGAACACTGAAGCTTTCTTT. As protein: CASSHGTPNTEAFF.

CDR3 region: CASSLRLTADNEGQFF. The DNA for the CDR3 is TGTGCCAGCAGCCTCCGGCTTACAGCGGATAACGAGGGGCAGTTCTTC. The chain uses TRBV7-9 and TRBJ2-1, with a tentative D call TRBD2 (5 bases). Germline CDR1 SEHNR, CDR2 FQNEAQ (reference sequence). The V and J ends lost 5 bases and 12 bases respectively, with 26 bases between them. This CDR3 is built from 16 residues.

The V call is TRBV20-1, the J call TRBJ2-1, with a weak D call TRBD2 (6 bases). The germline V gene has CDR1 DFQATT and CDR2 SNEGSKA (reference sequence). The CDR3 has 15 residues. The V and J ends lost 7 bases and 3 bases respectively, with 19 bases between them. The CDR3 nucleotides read TGCAGTGTTGTCCCACGGACTAACAACTACAATGAGCAGTTCTTC. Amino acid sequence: CSVVPRTNNYNEQFF.

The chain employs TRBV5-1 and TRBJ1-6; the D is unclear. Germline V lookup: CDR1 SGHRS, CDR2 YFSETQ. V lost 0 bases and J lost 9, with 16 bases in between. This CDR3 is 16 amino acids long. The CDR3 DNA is TGCGCCAGCAGCTTGGGCGTATCCGGGTCCGGTTCACCCCTCCACTTT. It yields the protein CASSLGVSGSGSPLHF.

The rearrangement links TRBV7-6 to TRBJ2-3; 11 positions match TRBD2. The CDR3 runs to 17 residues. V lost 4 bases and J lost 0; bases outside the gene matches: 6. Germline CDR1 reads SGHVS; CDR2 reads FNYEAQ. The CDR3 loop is CASSYLAGGRSTDTQYF. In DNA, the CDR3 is TGTGCCAGCAGCTATCTAGCGGGAGGTCGTAGCACAGATACGCAGTATTTT.

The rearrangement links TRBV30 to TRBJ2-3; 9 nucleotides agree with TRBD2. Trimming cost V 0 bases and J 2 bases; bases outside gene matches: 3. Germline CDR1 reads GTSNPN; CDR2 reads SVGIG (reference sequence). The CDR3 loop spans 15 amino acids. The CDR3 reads CAWSVGGRATDTQYF. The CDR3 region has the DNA TGTGCCTGGAGTGTAGGCGGGAGGGCCACAGATACGCAGTATTTT.

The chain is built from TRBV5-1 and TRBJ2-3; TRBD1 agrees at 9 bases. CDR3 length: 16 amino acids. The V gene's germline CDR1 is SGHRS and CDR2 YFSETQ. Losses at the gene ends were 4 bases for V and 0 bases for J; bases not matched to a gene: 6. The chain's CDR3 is CASSPKTGGSTDTQYF. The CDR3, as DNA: TGCGCCAGCAGCCCGAAAACAGGGGGCAGCACAGATACGCAGTATTTT.

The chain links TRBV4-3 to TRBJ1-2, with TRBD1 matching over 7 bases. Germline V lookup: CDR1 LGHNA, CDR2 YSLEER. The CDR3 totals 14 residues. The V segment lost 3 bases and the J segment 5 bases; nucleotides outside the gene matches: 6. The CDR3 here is CASSQARTGYGYTF. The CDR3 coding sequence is TGCGCCAGCAGCCAGGCAAGGACAGGATATGGCTACACCTTC.

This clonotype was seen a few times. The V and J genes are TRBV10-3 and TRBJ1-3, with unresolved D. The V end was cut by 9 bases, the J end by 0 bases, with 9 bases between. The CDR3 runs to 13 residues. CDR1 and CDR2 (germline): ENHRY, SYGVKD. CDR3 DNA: TGTGCCATGGGCCCGACCTCTGGAAACACCATATATTTT. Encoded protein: CAMGPTSGNTIYF.

DNA for the CDR3: TGTGCCAGCAGCCCAGCGGGACAGGGAGGTTCACCCCTCCACTTT. Its protein is CASSPAGQGGSPLHF. The chain uses TRBV11-3 and TRBJ1-6; 9 nucleotides agree with TRBD1. CDR3 length: 15 amino acids. After removal of 5 bases from V and 9 bases from J, the junction contained 8 bases not matched to a gene. In germline, CDR1 is SGHNT, CDR2 YENEEA. The variable domain in full, with the rest retrieved from reference TRBV11-3 and TRBJ1-6, is EAGVVQSPRYKIIEKKQPVAFWCNPISGHNTLYWYLQNLGQGPELLIRYENEEAVDDSQLPKDRFSAERLKGVDSTLKIQPAELGDSAVYLCASSPAGQGGSPLHFGNGTRLTVT.